These 12 T cell receptor beta chains were sequenced from one sample in a study of cytomegalovirus exposure and HLA in healthy donors. Amplification used 60 Vbeta primers and 13 Jbeta primers. TCRdb keeps only in-frame clones here, not all; method: immunoSEQ multiplex PCR. This sample yields 150,000 to 200,000 clones, of which around 80% are seen a single time; approximately 6.8% belongs to the top ten. Sequenced material: PBMCs. These receptors were taken from a male donor in good health and CMV-seropositive.

The gene calls are TRBV2 and TRBJ1-5, with TRBD1 matching 8 bases. Germline CDR1 is SNHLY and CDR2 is FYNNEI. The CDR3 runs to 15 residues. Germline trimming cut 4 bases from V and 6 bases from J; bases unmatched to any gene: 8. CDR3 protein: CASSVPTGEGQPQHF. CDR3 DNA: TGTGCCAGCAGTGTACCGACAGGGGAGGGTCAGCCCCAGCATTTT.

This rearrangement joins TRBV19 to TRBJ2-3; tentative D call: TRBD1 (5 bases). The CDR3 loop spans 16 amino acids. V dropped 5 bases and J dropped 6 bases, with 21 bases sitting between them. Germline values: CDR1 LNHDA, CDR2 SQIVND (reference sequence). CDR3 DNA sequence: TGTGCCAGTAGTTGGGGCCTGGACGGAGCTGGGGATACGCAGTATTTT. Its protein is CASSWGLDGAGDTQYF.

The chain recombines TRBV28 with TRBJ2-7, with D uncertain. Germline V CDR1 and CDR2: MDHEN, SYDVKM. The ends were cut back, 5 bases at V and 3 bases at J, with 14 bases in the middle. CDR3 length: 14 residues. CDR3 sequence reads: CASSNSGYGYEQYF. CDR3 sequence (DNA): TGTGCCAGCAGTAATTCAGGTTACGGCTACGAGCAGTACTTC. The whole variable domain, remainder taken from reference TRBV28 and TRBJ2-7, is DVKVTQSSRYLVKRTGEKVFLECVQDMDHENMFWYRQDPGLGLRLIYFSYDVKMKEKGDIPEGYSVSREKKERFSLILESASTNQTSMYLCASSNSGYGYEQYFGPGTRLTVT.

The chain employs TRBV4-1 and TRBJ2-1; 7 bases line up with TRBD2. V lost 0 bases to trimming and J lost 7 bases; unmatched junction nucleotides: 9. Germline assignment: CDR1 MGHRA and CDR2 YSYEKL. This CDR3 spans 16 amino acids. The CDR3 DNA reads as TGCGCCAGCAGCCAAGATTTCGGACTAGTTAGTAATGAGCAGTTCTTC. Its translation is CASSQDFGLVSNEQFF.

V gene TRBV29-1 combines with J gene TRBJ1-4; D is ambiguous. The length of the CDR3 is 14 residues. The V end was cut by 4 bases, the J end by 5 bases, with 14 bases between. Germline CDR1 is SQVTM and CDR2 is ANQGSEA. The CDR3 sequence is CSVAEGGTNEKLFF. In nucleotides, the CDR3 is TGCAGCGTTGCCGAGGGCGGTACCAATGAAAAACTGTTTTTT.

The chain recombines TRBV27 with TRBJ2-3, with TRBD2 identical over 13 bases. The CDR3 extends over 16 amino acids. Trimming removed 3 bases from V and 6 bases from J; junction bases left unmatched: 6. From germline, CDR1 is MNHEY and CDR2 SMNVEV (reference sequence). The CDR3 DNA reads as TGTGCCAGCAGTTTCCCCGGACTAGCGGGGGCGGATACGCAGTATTTT. This codes for CASSFPGLAGADTQYF.

This clone was counted a few times. The chain is built from TRBV19 and TRBJ2-7, with D possibly being TRBD2 (6 bases). The length of the CDR3 is 15 residues. Germline V gene data show CDR1 as LNHDA and CDR2 as SQIVND (reference sequence). V lost 1 base, J lost 0 bases, and 10 bases lay in between. The CDR3: CASSIGAGSSYEQYF. CDR3 nucleotides: TGTGCCAGTAGTATAGGGGCGGGAAGCTCCTACGAGCAGTACTTC.

The rearrangement joins TRBV14 to TRBJ2-7; 7 bases agree with TRBD1. Germline CDR1 SGHDN, CDR2 FVKESK. J lost 0 bases, V lost 2 bases, and 4 bases had no gene match. There are 15 residues in the CDR3. Here the CDR3 reads CASSQRRDSSYEQYF. The CDR3 region has the DNA TGTGCCAGCAGCCAAAGACGGGACAGCTCCTACGAGCAGTACTTC.

This chain connects TRBV27 to TRBJ2-7; 9 bases are a match to TRBD1. Germline CDR1 is MNHEY and CDR2 is SMNVEV (reference sequence). With 6 bases clipped from V and 4 bases from J, the junction kept 4 bases outside the gene matches. The CDR3 is 13 amino acids. CDR3 in amino acids: CASRRDRVYEQYF. CDR3 sequence (DNA): TGTGCCAGCAGGCGGGACAGGGTATACGAGCAGTACTTC.

The gene calls are TRBV27 and TRBJ2-7; D is possibly TRBD1 (6 bases). CDR1 MNHEY and CDR2 SMNVEV come from the germline V gene (reference sequence). Between the trimmed V and J ends, which lost 8 bases and 4 bases, there was a span of 12 bases. The CDR3 spans 12 residues. CDR3: CASGWTAYEQYF. The CDR3 DNA reads as TGTGCCAGCGGCTGGACAGCGTACGAGCAGTACTTC.

This chain links TRBV28 with TRBJ2-1; D is uncertain. Germline V lookup: CDR1 MDHEN, CDR2 SYDVKM. The CDR3 consists of 14 residues. V shed 8 bases and J shed 0 bases, with 11 bases lying between them. CDR3 sequence (DNA): TGTGCCAGCGAACCGGAGAGCTCCTACAATGAGCAGTTCTTC. As protein: CASEPESSYNEQFF.

This clone has just one count. The CDR3 sequence is CASRVGEGSYNEQFF. The CDR3 DNA is TGTGCCAGCAGGGTTGGGGAGGGGTCCTACAATGAGCAGTTCTTC. This rearrangement joins TRBV5-4 to TRBJ2-1, with 7 bases matching TRBD2. V shed 5 bases, J shed 1 base, and the junction held 6 bases outside the gene matches. There are 15 residues in the CDR3. From germline, CDR1 is SGHNT and CDR2 YYREEE (reference sequence).